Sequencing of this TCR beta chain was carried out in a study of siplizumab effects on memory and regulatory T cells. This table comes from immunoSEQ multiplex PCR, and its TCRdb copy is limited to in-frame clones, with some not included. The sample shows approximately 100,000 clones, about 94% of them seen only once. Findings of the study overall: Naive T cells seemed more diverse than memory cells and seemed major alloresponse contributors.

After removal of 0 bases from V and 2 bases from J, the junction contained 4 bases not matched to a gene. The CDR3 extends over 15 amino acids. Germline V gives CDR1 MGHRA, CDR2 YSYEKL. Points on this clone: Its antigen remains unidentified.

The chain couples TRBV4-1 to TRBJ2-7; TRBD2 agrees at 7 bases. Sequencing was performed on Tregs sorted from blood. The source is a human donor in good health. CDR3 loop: CASSQDRGVAYEQYF. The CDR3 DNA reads TGCGCCAGCAGCCAAGATCGGGGGGTTGCCTACGAGCAGTACTTC.